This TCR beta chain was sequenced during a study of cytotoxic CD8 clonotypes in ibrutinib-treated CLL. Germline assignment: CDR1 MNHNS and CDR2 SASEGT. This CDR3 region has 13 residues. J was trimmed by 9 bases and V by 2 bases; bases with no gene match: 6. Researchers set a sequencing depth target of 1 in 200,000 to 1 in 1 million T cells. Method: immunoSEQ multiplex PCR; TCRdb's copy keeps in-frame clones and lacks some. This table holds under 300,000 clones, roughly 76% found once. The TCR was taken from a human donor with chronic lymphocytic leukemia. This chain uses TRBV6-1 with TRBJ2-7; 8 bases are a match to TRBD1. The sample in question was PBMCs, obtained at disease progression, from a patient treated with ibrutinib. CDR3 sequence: CASSEQGAVGQYF. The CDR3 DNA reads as TGTGCCAGCAGTGAACAGGGGGCTGTTGGGCAGTACTTC.